Listed below are T cell receptor beta chains from one sample, sequenced in a study of circulating CD8 cells and anti-PD-1 response in melanoma. TCRdb fed the reads into MiXCR, producing one record per CDR3 protein. The sample lists roughly 250 distinct CDR3 sequences, around 10% seen once, with roughly 60% in the top ten. The sequencing here drew on CD8+ T cells from PBMCs, taken at baseline or after one month of anti-PD-1 therapy (not recorded which). These receptors were obtained from a human donor with melanoma. The conserved cysteine and the conserved F or W are not part of the CDR3 here. Each record gives: V gene, J gene, clone size, CDR3 protein. A clone size is listed for some rows: how often the clone was seen (once, few, many), or a class if it is expanded.

TRBV2,TRBJ2-7,large,ASSEWTGRSDEQY
TRBV12-3/TRBV12-4,TRBJ2-2,few,ASSLGFATTGELF
TRBV28,TRBJ2-1,.,ASSLGGGAYNEQF
TRBV29-1,TRBJ1-6,medium-sized,SVEMWDSFYNSPLH
TRBV14,TRBJ2-7,large,ASSPTGYEQY
TRBV19,TRBJ2-3,large,ASSISGSPDTQY
TRBV20-1,TRBJ2-2,medium-sized,SASPDYTGELF
TRBV6-5,TRBJ1-1,large,ASSYGGQRAEAF
TRBV25-1,TRBJ2-1,medium-sized,ASGDSNEQF
TRBV9,TRBJ2-2,.,ASSTSGGNTGELF
TRBV12-3/TRBV12-4,TRBJ2-1,medium-sized,ASRPDSNEQF
TRBV20-1,TRBJ1-1,few,SVTTGTTEAF
TRBV29-1,TRBJ2-1,medium-sized,SVEAGAGGQHEQF
TRBV7-3,TRBJ2-3,large,ASSRLALSTDTQY
TRBV28,TRBJ2-1,large,ASSFFEGNYNEQF
TRBV2,TRBJ1-3,.,ASSEHRLTGRNTIY
TRBV5-6,TRBJ2-5,large,ASSVEVDKQETQY
TRBV28,TRBJ2-7,.,AIGLGGVHEQY
TRBV3-1,TRBJ2-3,medium-sized,ASSQSLAESTDTQY
TRBV28,TRBJ2-2,large,ASSPLQFSTGELF
TRBV7-3,TRBJ2-7,large,ASIGEPGQGGYEQY
TRBV10-3,TRBJ2-1,.,AIRITSGSANEQF
TRBV28,TRBJ2-7,large,ASSRGQNSYEQY
TRBV28,TRBJ2-1,large,ASSLDRGNEQF
TRBV28,TRBJ2-7,large,ASSEQEITYEQY
TRBV29-1,TRBJ1-2,large,SVKGGANYGYT
TRBV29-1,TRBJ2-7,large,SVRAGGHSYEQY
TRBV28,TRBJ2-5,medium-sized,ASSPPSEYQETQY
TRBV20-1,TRBJ1-1,.,SIEFSDTEAF